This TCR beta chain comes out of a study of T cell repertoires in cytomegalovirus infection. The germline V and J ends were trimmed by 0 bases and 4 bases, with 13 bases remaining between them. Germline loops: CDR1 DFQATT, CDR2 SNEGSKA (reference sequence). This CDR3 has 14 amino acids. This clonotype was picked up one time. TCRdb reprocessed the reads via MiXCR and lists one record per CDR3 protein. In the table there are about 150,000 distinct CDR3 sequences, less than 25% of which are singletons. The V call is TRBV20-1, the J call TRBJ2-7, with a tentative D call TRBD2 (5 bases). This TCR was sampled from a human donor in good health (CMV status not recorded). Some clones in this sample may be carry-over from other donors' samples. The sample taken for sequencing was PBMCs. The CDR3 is CSARDRRGVYEQYF. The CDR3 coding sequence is TGCAGTGCTAGAGATCGTCGGGGAGTATACGAGCAGTACTTC.